A selection of T cell receptor beta chains follows, all from one sample in a study of blood T cell repertoires in COVID-19. This table comes from immunoSEQ multiplex PCR, and its TCRdb copy is limited to in-frame clones, with some not included. This table holds about 100,000 clones, roughly 90% found once. The sample taken for sequencing was peripheral blood. The receptors here all came from a human donor with COVID-19, enrolled during active disease. The donor label of this sample is uncertain. CDR3s include the opening cysteine and the closing phenylalanine or tryptophan. Fields, in order: clone size, CDR3 length, J gene, V gene, D gene, CDR3 protein, CDR3 DNA. D genes are given only for firm matches. Rows may omit the clone size; those that give it use once, few, many or a size class.

clone size: -
CDR3 length: 18
J gene: TRBJ2-1
V gene: TRBV27
D gene: TRBD1
CDR3 protein: CASSSRVGQGASYNEQFF
CDR3 DNA: TGTGCCAGCAGTTCACGGGTGGGACAGGGTGCCTCCTACAATGAGCAGTTCTTC

clone size: -
CDR3 length: 12
J gene: TRBJ1-1
V gene: TRBV12-3/TRBV12-4
D gene: -
CDR3 protein: CASSFRAHEAFF
CDR3 DNA: TGTGCCAGCAGTTTTCGAGCCCATGAAGCTTTCTTT

clone size: -
CDR3 length: 12
J gene: TRBJ2-1
V gene: TRBV11-3
D gene: -
CDR3 protein: CASSLTTGEQFF
CDR3 DNA: TGTGCCAGCAGCCTTACTACCGGTGAGCAGTTCTTC

clone size: -
CDR3 length: 14
J gene: TRBJ1-1
V gene: TRBV5-1
D gene: TRBD1
CDR3 protein: CASSLDRFAPEAFF
CDR3 DNA: TGCGCCAGCAGTCTGGACAGGTTCGCTCCTGAAGCTTTCTTT

clone size: once
CDR3 length: 11
J gene: TRBJ1-2
V gene: TRBV29-1
D gene: TRBD1
CDR3 protein: CSVGQGSGYTF
CDR3 DNA: TGCAGCGTAGGACAGGGCTCGGGCTACACCTTC

clone size: -
CDR3 length: 15
J gene: TRBJ1-5
V gene: TRBV5-1
D gene: TRBD1
CDR3 protein: CASSLGGGEAQPQHF
CDR3 DNA: TGCGCCAGCAGCTTAGGAGGGGGCGAAGCTCAGCCCCAGCATTTT

clone size: once
CDR3 length: 13
J gene: TRBJ2-1
V gene: TRBV7-3
D gene: -
CDR3 protein: CASSLISSAEQFF
CDR3 DNA: TGTGCCAGCAGCTTAATCTCCAGCGCTGAGCAGTTCTTC

clone size: -
CDR3 length: 17
J gene: TRBJ1-4
V gene: TRBV19
D gene: TRBD1
CDR3 protein: CASSIAPDRATGEKLFF
CDR3 DNA: TGTGCCAGTAGTATAGCCCCGGACAGGGCCACAGGGGAAAAACTGTTTTTT

clone size: -
CDR3 length: 14
J gene: TRBJ1-2
V gene: TRBV30
D gene: -
CDR3 protein: CAWSVQTTNYGYTF
CDR3 DNA: TGTGCCTGGAGTGTACAGACCACTAACTATGGCTACACCTTC

clone size: -
CDR3 length: 17
J gene: TRBJ2-6
V gene: TRBV27
D gene: TRBD1
CDR3 protein: CASSSQTGVYGANVLTF
CDR3 DNA: TGTGCCAGCAGTTCCCAAACAGGGGTTTACGGGGCCAACGTCCTGACTTTC

clone size: -
CDR3 length: 13
J gene: TRBJ1-5
V gene: TRBV7-2
D gene: TRBD1
CDR3 protein: CASSTQGWSPQHF
CDR3 DNA: TGTGCCAGCAGTACACAGGGGTGGTCGCCCCAGCATTTT

clone size: -
CDR3 length: 12
J gene: TRBJ2-5
V gene: TRBV29-1
D gene: TRBD2
CDR3 protein: CSGAGGQETQYF
CDR3 DNA: TGCAGCGGAGCGGGAGGGCAGGAGACCCAGTACTTC

clone size: few
CDR3 length: 12
J gene: TRBJ1-2
V gene: TRBV28
D gene: -
CDR3 protein: CASSLGDYGYTF
CDR3 DNA: TGTGCCAGCAGTTTAGGAGACTATGGCTACACCTTC

clone size: -
CDR3 length: 13
J gene: TRBJ2-7
V gene: TRBV6-5
D gene: TRBD2
CDR3 protein: CATSAGATYEQYF
CDR3 DNA: TGTGCCACCTCAGCGGGGGCGACCTACGAGCAGTACTTC

clone size: -
CDR3 length: 12
J gene: TRBJ1-2
V gene: TRBV7-8
D gene: -
CDR3 protein: CASSLTDSGYTF
CDR3 DNA: TGTGCCAGCAGCCTGACGGACAGCGGCTACACCTTC

clone size: -
CDR3 length: 18
J gene: TRBJ1-5
V gene: TRBV23-1
D gene: TRBD1
CDR3 protein: CASSQRDRGLYSNQPQHF
CDR3 DNA: TGCGCCAGCAGTCAGAGGGACAGAGGGCTTTATAGCAATCAGCCCCAGCATTTT

clone size: once
CDR3 length: 14
J gene: TRBJ1-6
V gene: TRBV19
D gene: -
CDR3 protein: CASTVHERGSPLHF
CDR3 DNA: TGTGCCAGTACGGTCCATGAAAGGGGTTCACCCCTCCACTTT

clone size: -
CDR3 length: 16
J gene: TRBJ2-7
V gene: TRBV4-2
D gene: TRBD2
CDR3 protein: CASSQEGLAVRYEQYF
CDR3 DNA: TGTGCCAGCAGCCAAGAAGGACTAGCCGTTAGGTACGAGCAGTACTTC

clone size: -
CDR3 length: 17
J gene: TRBJ2-1
V gene: TRBV11-3
D gene: -
CDR3 protein: CASRGPGLTSAYNEQFF
CDR3 DNA: TGTGCCAGCAGGGGGCCGGGCCTAACCTCCGCCTACAATGAGCAGTTCTTC

clone size: once
CDR3 length: 16
J gene: TRBJ1-2
V gene: TRBV5-6
D gene: -
CDR3 protein: CASSPGPLGPNYGYTF
CDR3 DNA: TGTGCCAGCAGCCCTGGCCCTTTGGGGCCGAACTATGGCTACACCTTC

clone size: -
CDR3 length: 12
J gene: TRBJ2-7
V gene: TRBV18
D gene: -
CDR3 protein: CASSRSEDEQYF
CDR3 DNA: TGTGCCAGCTCACGATCAGAGGACGAGCAGTACTTC

clone size: -
CDR3 length: 13
J gene: TRBJ2-7
V gene: TRBV28
D gene: -
CDR3 protein: CASRIQGPYEQYF
CDR3 DNA: TGTGCCAGCAGGATACAGGGCCCCTACGAGCAGTACTTC

clone size: -
CDR3 length: 14
J gene: TRBJ2-3
V gene: TRBV10-3
D gene: TRBD2
CDR3 protein: CAIKGLAGADTQYF
CDR3 DNA: TGTGCCATCAAAGGACTAGCGGGGGCAGATACGCAGTATTTT

clone size: -
CDR3 length: 16
J gene: TRBJ2-3
V gene: TRBV7-3
D gene: TRBD2
CDR3 protein: CASSLMPSGSTDTQYF
CDR3 DNA: TGTGCCAGCAGCTTAATGCCTAGCGGGAGCACAGATACGCAGTATTTT

clone size: -
CDR3 length: 15
J gene: TRBJ1-3
V gene: TRBV9
D gene: -
CDR3 protein: CASSTAGDSGNTIYF
CDR3 DNA: TGTGCCAGCAGCACCGCAGGGGATTCTGGAAACACCATATATTTT

clone size: -
CDR3 length: 12
J gene: TRBJ1-1
V gene: TRBV28
D gene: TRBD1
CDR3 protein: CASGTGGSEAFF
CDR3 DNA: TGTGCCAGTGGGACAGGGGGTTCTGAAGCTTTCTTT

clone size: -
CDR3 length: 15
J gene: TRBJ1-5
V gene: TRBV9
D gene: -
CDR3 protein: CASSVGAASNQPQHF
CDR3 DNA: TGTGCCAGCAGCGTAGGGGCAGCAAGCAATCAGCCCCAGCATTTT

clone size: -
CDR3 length: 15
J gene: TRBJ2-2
V gene: TRBV6-1
D gene: -
CDR3 protein: CASHGTRAGTGELFF
CDR3 DNA: TGTGCCAGTCACGGGACACGTGCTGGGACCGGGGAGCTGTTTTTT

clone size: -
CDR3 length: 14
J gene: TRBJ2-2
V gene: TRBV3-1/TRBV3-2
D gene: -
CDR3 protein: CASSQDFEAGELFF
CDR3 DNA: TGTGCCAGCAGCCAAGATTTTGAGGCCGGGGAGCTGTTTTTT

clone size: -
CDR3 length: 14
J gene: TRBJ2-2
V gene: TRBV6-5
D gene: TRBD1
CDR3 protein: CASRQGAFTGELFF
CDR3 DNA: TGTGCCAGCAGACAGGGGGCCTTCACCGGGGAGCTGTTTTTT

clone size: -
CDR3 length: 14
J gene: TRBJ1-1
V gene: TRBV5-1
D gene: -
CDR3 protein: CASSLSFSDSEAFF
CDR3 DNA: TGCGCCAGCAGCTTATCGTTTTCGGACAGTGAAGCTTTCTTT

clone size: -
CDR3 length: 15
J gene: TRBJ2-4
V gene: TRBV9
D gene: TRBD2
CDR3 protein: CASSPRTSGGGIQYF
CDR3 DNA: TGTGCCAGCAGCCCCCGGACTAGCGGGGGTGGGATTCAGTACTTC